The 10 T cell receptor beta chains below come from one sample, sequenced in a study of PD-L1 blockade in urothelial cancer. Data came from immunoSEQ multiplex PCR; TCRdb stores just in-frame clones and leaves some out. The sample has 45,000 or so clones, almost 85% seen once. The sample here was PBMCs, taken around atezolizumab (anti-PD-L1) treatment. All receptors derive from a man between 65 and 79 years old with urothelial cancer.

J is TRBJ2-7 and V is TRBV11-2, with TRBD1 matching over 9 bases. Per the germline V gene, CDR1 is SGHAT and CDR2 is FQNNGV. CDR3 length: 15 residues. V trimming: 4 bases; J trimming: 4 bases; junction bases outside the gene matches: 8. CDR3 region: CASSWDSGQGYEQYF. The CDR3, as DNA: TGTGCCAGCAGCTGGGACTCGGGACAGGGTTACGAGCAGTACTTC.

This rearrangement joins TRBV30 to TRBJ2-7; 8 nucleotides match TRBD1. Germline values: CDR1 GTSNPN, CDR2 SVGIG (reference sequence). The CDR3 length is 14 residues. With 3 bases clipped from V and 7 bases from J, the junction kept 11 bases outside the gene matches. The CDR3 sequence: CAWSGPRGLREQYF. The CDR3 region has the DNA TGTGCCTGGAGCGGTCCCAGGGGGCTAAGGGAGCAGTACTTC.

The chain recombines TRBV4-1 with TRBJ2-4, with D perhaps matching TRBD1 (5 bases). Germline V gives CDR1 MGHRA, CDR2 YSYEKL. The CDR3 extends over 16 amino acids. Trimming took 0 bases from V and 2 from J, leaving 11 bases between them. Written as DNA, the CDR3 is TGCGCCAGCAGCCAAGAGGAGCAGGGTTCCAAAAACATTCAGTACTTC. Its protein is CASSQEEQGSKNIQYF.

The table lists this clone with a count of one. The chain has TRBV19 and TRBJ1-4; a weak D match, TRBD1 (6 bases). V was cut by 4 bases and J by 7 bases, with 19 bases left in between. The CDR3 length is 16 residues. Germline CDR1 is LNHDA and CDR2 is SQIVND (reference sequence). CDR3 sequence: CASSSSQGSRSEKLFF. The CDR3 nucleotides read TGTGCCAGTAGTAGCTCACAGGGTTCGCGATCTGAAAAACTGTTTTTT.

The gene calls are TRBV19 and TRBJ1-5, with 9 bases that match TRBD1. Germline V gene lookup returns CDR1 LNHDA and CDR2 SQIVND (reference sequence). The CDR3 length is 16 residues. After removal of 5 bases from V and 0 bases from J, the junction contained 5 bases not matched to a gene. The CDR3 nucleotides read TGTGCCAGTAGTGGGGACAGGGAGTATAGCAATCAGCCCCAGCATTTT. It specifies CASSGDREYSNQPQHF.

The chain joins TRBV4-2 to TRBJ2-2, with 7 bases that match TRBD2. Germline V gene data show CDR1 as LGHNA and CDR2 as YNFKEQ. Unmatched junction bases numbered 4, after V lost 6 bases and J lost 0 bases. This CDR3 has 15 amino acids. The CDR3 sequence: CASRGAGTNTGELFF. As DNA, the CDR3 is TGTGCCAGCAGAGGAGCGGGGACGAACACCGGGGAGCTGTTTTTT.

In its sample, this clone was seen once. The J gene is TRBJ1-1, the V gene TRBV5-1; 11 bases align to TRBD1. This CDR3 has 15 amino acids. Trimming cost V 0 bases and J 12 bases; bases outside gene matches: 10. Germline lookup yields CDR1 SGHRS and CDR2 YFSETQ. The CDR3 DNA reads TGCGCCAGCAGCTTGGCACCGGGACAGGGGGGAAAGACTTTCTTT. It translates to CASSLAPGQGGKTFF. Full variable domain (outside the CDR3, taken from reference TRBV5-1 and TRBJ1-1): KAGVTQTPRYLIKTRGQQVTLSCSPISGHRSVSWYQQTPGQGLQFLFEYFSETQRNKGNFPGRFSGRQFSNSRSEMNVSTLELGDSALYLCASSLAPGQGGKTFFGQGTRLTVV.

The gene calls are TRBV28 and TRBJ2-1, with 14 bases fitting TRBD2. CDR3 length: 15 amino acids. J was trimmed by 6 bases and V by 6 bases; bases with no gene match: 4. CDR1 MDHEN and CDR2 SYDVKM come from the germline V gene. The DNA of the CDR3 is TGTGCCAGCAGAACCGGGACTAGCGGGAGCAATGAGCAGTTCTTC. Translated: CASRTGTSGSNEQFF.

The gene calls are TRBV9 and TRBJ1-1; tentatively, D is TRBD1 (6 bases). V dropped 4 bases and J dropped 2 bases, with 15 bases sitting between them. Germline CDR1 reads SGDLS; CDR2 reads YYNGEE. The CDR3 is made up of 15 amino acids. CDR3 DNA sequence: TGTGCCAGCAGCCCCCGGACAGTTGGAAACACTGAAGCTTTCTTT. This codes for CASSPRTVGNTEAFF. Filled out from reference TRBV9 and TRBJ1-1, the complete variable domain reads DSGVTQTPKHLITATGQRVTLRCSPRSGDLSVYWYQQSLDQGLQFLIQYYNGEERAKGNILERFSAQQFPDLHSELNLSSLELGDSALYFCASSPRTVGNTEAFFGQGTRLTVV.

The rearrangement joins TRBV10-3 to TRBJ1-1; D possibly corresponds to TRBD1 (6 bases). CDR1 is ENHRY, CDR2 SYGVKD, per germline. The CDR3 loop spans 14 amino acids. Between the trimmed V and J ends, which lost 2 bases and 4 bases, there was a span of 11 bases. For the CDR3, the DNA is TGTGCCATCAGTGAGGTTGGGGGCGGCACTGAAGCTTTCTTT. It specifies CAISEVGGGTEAFF.